Shown below are 5 T cell receptor beta chains from a single sample sequenced in a study of CD8+ T cells in alopecia areata. Sequencing used cDNA as its template, made by extracting RNA and reverse transcribing it. Profiled with immunoSEQ multiplex PCR; TCRdb holds only in-frame clones, not every one. The sample has 190,000 or so clones, 50% to 60% seen once; the top ten hold 3% to 4%. This sample's treatment: oral pan-JAK inhibitor, 5-10 mg twice daily. The sample in question was CD4+ T cells sorted from blood, obtained at week 4, from a patient treated with tofacitinib. These receptors all stem from a human donor with alopecia areata.

This clone is a singleton in its sample. The rearrangement links TRBV30 to TRBJ1-1, with D maybe TRBD1 (5 bases). Trimming took 2 bases from V and 0 from J, leaving 16 bases between them. This CDR3 has 16 residues. Germline CDR1 is GTSNPN and CDR2 is SVGIG (reference sequence). For the CDR3, the DNA is TGTGCCTGGAGTCCCACGCGGGGGGGGATGAACACTGAAGCTTTCTTT. Its translation is CAWSPTRGGMNTEAFF. Supplemented by reference TRBV30 and TRBJ1-1, the full variable domain reads SQTIHQWPATLVQPVGSPLSLECTVEGTSNPNLYWYRQAAGRGLQLLFYSVGIGQISSEVPQNLSASRPQDRQFILSSKKLLLSDSGFYLCAWSPTRGGMNTEAFFGQGTRLTVV.

The V and J genes are TRBV25-1 and TRBJ2-5, with 9 bases matching TRBD1. J was trimmed by 2 bases and V by 5 bases; bases with no gene match: 3. Germline V gives CDR1 MGHDK, CDR2 SYGVNS. The CDR3 spans 14 residues. The CDR3 spells CASSPGQGQETQYF. DNA of the CDR3: TGTGCCAGCAGTCCCGGACAGGGGCAAGAGACCCAGTACTTC.

The chain carries TRBV2 and TRBJ2-7; no clear D. Germline V gene lookup returns CDR1 SNHLY and CDR2 FYNNEI. The CDR3 has 11 residues. Trimming took 4 bases from V and 3 from J, leaving 4 bases between them. The CDR3 loop reads CASSGFYEQYF. In DNA form, the CDR3 reads TGTGCCAGCAGTGGTTTCTACGAGCAGTACTTC.

The sample holds a few counts of this clone. The rearrangement uses TRBV30 and TRBJ2-7, with 9 bases fitting TRBD1. V gave up 1 base and J gave up 5 bases; unmatched junction bases: 6. Germline CDR1 and CDR2: GTSNPN and SVGIG (reference sequence). The CDR3 contains 14 residues. In nucleotides, the CDR3 is TGTGCCTGGAGTGCAGGACAGGGGAGAGACGAGCAGTACTTC. Protein product: CAWSAGQGRDEQYF.

The chain combines TRBV5-4 with TRBJ1-1; 7 positions match TRBD1. J was trimmed by 6 bases and V by 3 bases; bases with no gene match: 8. This CDR3 is built from 14 residues. Looked up from germline, CDR1 is SGHNT and CDR2 is YYREEE (reference sequence). The CDR3 nucleotides are TGTGCCAGCAGCTCGGGACAGCGTAACTCTGAAGCTTTCTTT. This translates into CASSSGQRNSEAFF.